Following are 9 T cell receptor beta chains from one sample sequenced in a study of blood T cell repertoires in COVID-19. TCRdb's table, derived via immunoSEQ multiplex PCR, lists solely in-frame clones and lacks some. The table includes some 49,000 clones, less than 90% detected once. Sequencing was carried out using peripheral blood. The receptors here all came from a human donor in a cohort sampled during active COVID-19.

This rearrangement joins TRBV3-1 (or the pseudogene TRBV3-2) to TRBJ2-3; 9 bases fit TRBD2. CDR3 length equals 16 residues. Germline V gene data show CDR1 as LGHDT and CDR2 as YNNKEL (reference sequence). Trimming at V came to 4 bases and at J to 5 bases, leaving 10 bases not matched to a gene. The CDR3 is CASSPPRGREIDTQYF. The CDR3 coding sequence is TGTGCCAGCAGCCCCCCCCGCGGGAGGGAGATAGATACGCAGTATTTT.

The V and J genes are TRBV3-1 (or the pseudogene TRBV3-2) and TRBJ2-7, with D uncertain. Per the germline V gene, CDR1 is LGHDT and CDR2 is YNNKEL (reference sequence). CDR3 length: 12 residues. V was clipped by 3 bases and J by 6 bases, with 9 bases between them. The CDR3 nucleotides are TGTGCCAGCAGCCAGGTACTGTCCGAGCAGTACTTC. As protein: CASSQVLSEQYF.

This sequence joins TRBV5-4 and TRBJ2-3; weak D call: TRBD2 (5 bases). Germline V lookup: CDR1 SGHNT, CDR2 YYREEE (reference sequence). Trimming removed 3 bases from V and 0 bases from J, with 11 bases in between. The CDR3 consists of 15 residues. The CDR3, as DNA: TGTGCCAGCAGCTCGAAGCGGATTAGCACAGATACGCAGTATTTT. As protein: CASSSKRISTDTQYF.

The chain employs TRBV4-1 and TRBJ2-2, with 7 bases that match TRBD1. CDR3 length: 17 amino acids. Looked up from germline, CDR1 is MGHRA and CDR2 is YSYEKL. Trimming cost V 2 bases and J 0 bases; bases outside gene matches: 6. The CDR3 region has the DNA TGCGCCAGCAGCCAAACCACCGGGACAGCGAACACCGGGGAGCTGTTTTTT. It codes for CASSQTTGTANTGELFF.

The genes are TRBV4-3 and TRBJ2-1; D gene uncertain. CDR3 length: 13 amino acids. Trimming removed 5 bases at V and 13 bases at J, with 18 bases between. The germline gives CDR1 LGHNA, CDR2 YSLEER. The CDR3 DNA reads TGCGCCAGCAGCTACACACTACTAACACACCAGTTCTTC. This translates into CASSYTLLTHQFF.

On this clone: The identical CDR3 is also encoded by other nucleotide sequences in the sample. The genes are TRBV5-1 and TRBJ2-1; D might be TRBD2 (5 bases). This CDR3 spans 15 amino acids. V lost 0 bases and J 0 bases, leaving 7 bases between the germline ends. Germline-derived CDR1 and CDR2 are SGHRS and YFSETQ. The chain's CDR3 is CASSLGGSSYNEQFF. The CDR3 DNA sequence: TGCGCCAGCAGCTTGGGAGGGAGCTCCTACAATGAGCAGTTCTTC.

The rearrangement joins TRBV18 to TRBJ2-3, with TRBD1 as a possible D gene (6 bases). Germline-derived CDR1 and CDR2 are KGHSH and LQKENI. This CDR3 spans 16 amino acids. Trimming pared 3 bases from V and 0 bases from J, leaving 13 bases between. CDR3 loop: CASSPPGTTSTDTQYF. The CDR3 coding sequence is TGTGCCAGCTCACCGCCCGGGACAACTAGCACAGATACGCAGTATTTT.

The chain combines TRBV4-1 with TRBJ2-3, with a tentative D call TRBD2 (5 bases). The ends were cut back, 3 bases at V and 8 bases at J, with 12 bases in the middle. Germline V CDR1 and CDR2: MGHRA, YSYEKL. The CDR3 totals 13 residues. In DNA form, the CDR3 reads TGCGCCAGCAGCCAGTTACTAGGCGGTACGCAGTATTTT. It specifies CASSQLLGGTQYF.

Written as DNA, the CDR3 is TGCGCCAGCAGCGGCGGGACAGGGATGACAGATACGCAGTATTTT. Protein sequence: CASSGGTGMTDTQYF. This chain joins TRBV5-1 and TRBJ2-3, with TRBD1 matching 9 bases. Germline V gene sequence: CDR1 SGHRS, CDR2 YFSETQ. CDR3 length equals 15 residues. V trimming: 4 bases; J trimming: 3 bases; junction bases outside the gene matches: 6.